The 26 T cell receptor beta chains presented below share a single source sample, sequenced in a study of T-cell reconstitution after alpha-beta-depleted transplantation in children. Findings and limits, study-wide: One year post-transplant, T-cell counts and diversity were largely derived from T cells produced anew.

Their antigen targets remain unknown. Using unique molecular identifiers, the investigators prepared the TCRbeta library. One entry per CDR3 protein, called by TCRdb with MiXCR from the PCR reads. The table has about 300,000 distinct CDR3 sequences, over 7.5% seen once. The source was peripheral blood, collected 360 days after TCRalphabeta/CD19-depleted stem cell transplant. The receptors were gathered from a female patient aged 2-15 years who had a stem cell transplant for Fanconi anemia, so the T cells may come from the graft donor.

This clonotype was detected many times. V usage is TRBV5-1 and J usage is TRBJ2-1; 11 positions match TRBD2. CDR3 length: 20 residues. Trimming cost V 0 bases and J 7 bases; bases outside gene matches: 18. Germline V CDR1 and CDR2: SGHRS, YFSETQ. CDR3 DNA: TGCGCCAGCAGCTTGGACAGGGCTAGTAGCGGGAGGGCCGTAGGAAATGAGCAGTTCTTC. It yields the protein CASSLDRASSGRAVGNEQFF. Full variable domain (missing parts from reference TRBV5-1 and TRBJ2-1): KAGVTQTPRYLIKTRGQQVTLSCSPISGHRSVSWYQQTPGQGLQFLFEYFSETQRNKGNFPGRFSGRQFSNSRSEMNVSTLELGDSALYLCASSLDRASSGRAVGNEQFFGPGTRLTVL.

The chain joins TRBV9 to TRBJ2-5; 7 bases fit TRBD2. The length of the CDR3 is 13 residues. V lost 1 base and J lost 4; bases outside the gene matches: 1. CDR1 is SGDLS, CDR2 YYNGEE, per germline. Here the CDR3 DNA reads TGTGCCAGCAGCGTACGCGGGAGAGAGACCCAGTACTTC. It is translated as CASSVRGRETQYF.

This clonotype was detected many times. CDR3 sequence (DNA): TGTGCCAGCAGTTACCGGGACGGTTCCTACGAGCAGTACTTC. It codes for CASSYRDGSYEQYF. The V and J genes are TRBV7-9 and TRBJ2-7; D possibly matches TRBD1 or TRBD2 (5 bases each). Germline V gives CDR1 SEHNR, CDR2 FQNEAQ (reference sequence). The ends were cut back, 6 bases at V and 1 base at J, with 13 bases in the middle. The CDR3 runs 14 residues.

The chain uses TRBV2 and TRBJ2-5, with D tentatively TRBD2 (6 bases). The CDR3 sequence is 12 residues long. The germline CDR1 and CDR2 sequences are SNHLY and FYNNEI. V lost 6 bases and J 5 bases, leaving 10 bases between the germline ends. The CDR3 bases are TGTGCCAGCAGGACTAGACGGGAGACCCAGTACTTC. Its protein is CASRTRRETQYF.

V and J are TRBV7-6 and TRBJ2-3, with D hard to call. The germline V gene encodes CDR1 SGHVS and CDR2 FNYEAQ. V lost 5 bases, J lost 2 bases, and 11 bases lay in between. The CDR3 is 14 amino acids. The CDR3 sequence is CASSPGRPTDTQYF. The CDR3 DNA reads as TGTGCCAGCAGCCCCGGACGGCCCACAGATACGCAGTATTTT.

There are many counts of this clonotype. The DNA for the CDR3 is TGCGCCAGCAGCTTGGGACAGGGGCGCCGGACCGGGGAGCTGTTTTTT. It translates to CASSLGQGRRTGELFF. The chain joins TRBV5-1 to TRBJ2-2; the match to TRBD1 covers 8 bases. Losses at the gene ends were 0 bases for V and 5 bases for J; bases not matched to a gene: 6. Germline CDR1 is SGHRS and CDR2 is YFSETQ. CDR3 length equals 16 residues.

V and J are TRBV20-1 and TRBJ2-5; D gene unclear. V shed 3 bases and J shed 4 bases, with 12 bases lying between them. Germline CDR1 reads DFQATT; CDR2 reads SNEGSKA (reference sequence). This CDR3 region has 13 residues. CDR3 sequence reads: CSASEVTGETQYF. The CDR3 DNA reads TGCAGTGCTAGTGAAGTAACGGGAGAGACCCAGTACTTC.

The table lists this clonotype with a few counts. V and J are TRBV7-9 and TRBJ1-6; D possibly corresponds to TRBD1 (5 bases). The CDR3 sequence is 13 residues long. Germline V gene lookup returns CDR1 SEHNR and CDR2 FQNEAQ (reference sequence). Deletions cut 1 base from V and 14 bases from J, with 12 bases between. CDR3 loop: CASSLEGPSALHF. The CDR3 DNA reads TGTGCCAGCAGCTTAGAGGGACCCTCGGCCCTCCACTTT.

This clonotype was seen at least ten times. The chain combines TRBV12-3 or TRBV12-4 with TRBJ1-1, with D hard to call. Trimming cost V 4 bases and J 11 bases, with 23 bases left between them. The CDR3 runs 15 residues. The CDR3 bases are TGTGCCAGCAGTTATTACGCGCTTAAGCCCGAAATGGCTTTCTTT. As protein: CASSYYALKPEMAFF.

This clonotype has at least ten counts. This chain connects TRBV20-1 to TRBJ2-7; D unresolved. The V gene's germline CDR1 is DFQATT and CDR2 SNEGSKA (reference sequence). This CDR3 is 14 amino acids long. The germline V and J ends were trimmed by 1 base and 2 bases, with 12 bases remaining between them. CDR3 loop: CSARVGGAAYEQYF. The CDR3 DNA reads TGCAGTGCTAGAGTGGGTGGTGCCGCCTACGAGCAGTACTTC.

This clonotype came up a few times. The chain has TRBV7-9 and TRBJ1-4; TRBD1 matches 7 bases. CDR3 length: 14 amino acids. V shed 5 bases, J shed 5 bases, and the junction held 5 bases outside the gene matches. The germline CDR1 and CDR2 sequences are SEHNR and FQNEAQ (reference sequence). CDR3 amino acids: CASSRQGGNEKLFF. For the CDR3, the DNA is TGTGCCAGCAGCCGACAGGGAGGGAATGAAAAACTGTTTTTT.

There are many counts of this clonotype. The gene calls are TRBV27 and TRBJ2-3, with a tentative D call TRBD2 (6 bases). CDR1 and CDR2 (germline): MNHEY, SMNVEV (reference sequence). This CDR3 has 14 residues. Trimming took 4 bases from V and 1 from J, leaving 9 bases between them. The CDR3 spells CASSSPSGTDTQYF. The CDR3 DNA sequence: TGTGCCAGCAGTTCACCTAGCGGCACAGATACGCAGTATTTT.

This clonotype was recorded at least ten times. The chain recombines TRBV10-3 with TRBJ2-1; D gene uncertain. Germline lookup yields CDR1 ENHRY and CDR2 SYGVKD. The length of the CDR3 is 13 residues. Trimming took 6 bases from V and 3 from J, leaving 9 bases between them. The CDR3 loop is CAISDGNYNEQFF. The CDR3 region has the DNA TGTGCCATCAGCGATGGCAACTACAATGAGCAGTTCTTC.

This clonotype was seen repeatedly, ten times or more. This rearrangement joins TRBV6-5 to TRBJ2-3, with D unclear. Germline loops: CDR1 MNHEY, CDR2 SVGAGI. V gave up 0 bases and J gave up 6 bases, with 4 bases separating them. CDR3 length equals 12 residues. The CDR3 reads CASSYSGDTQYF. The CDR3, as DNA: TGTGCCAGCAGTTACTCGGGGGATACGCAGTATTTT.

This clonotype was recorded a few times. This chain links TRBV7-9 with TRBJ2-1; D is ambiguous. Germline CDR1 reads SEHNR; CDR2 reads FQNEAQ (reference sequence). The V end lost 2 bases, the J end lost 0 bases, and 11 bases lay between the germline ends. This CDR3 has 16 residues. CDR3 sequence: CASSLFRTDSYNEQFF. The DNA of the CDR3 is TGTGCCAGCAGCTTATTTCGTACAGACTCCTACAATGAGCAGTTCTTC.

V and J are TRBV6-5 and TRBJ2-1, with a tentative D call TRBD1 (6 bases). This CDR3 region has 19 residues. The germline V and J ends were trimmed by 4 bases and 8 bases, with 30 bases remaining between them. The germline CDR1 and CDR2 sequences are MNHEY and SVGAGI. CDR3 region: CASSSLVSGVSTWADEQFF. The DNA for the CDR3 is TGTGCCAGCAGTTCCTTAGTGTCAGGGGTTAGCACCTGGGCGGATGAGCAGTTCTTC.

This clonotype has a count of ten or more. V is TRBV29-1 and J is TRBJ2-7, with 11 nucleotides matching TRBD2. Per germline, CDR1 SQVTM and CDR2 ANQGSEA. The CDR3 is 15 amino acids. V gave up 2 bases and J gave up 3 bases; unmatched junction bases: 6. The CDR3 here is CSVELTSGGLYEQYF. CDR3 nucleotides: TGCAGCGTTGAACTTACTAGCGGGGGTCTCTACGAGCAGTACTTC.

This clonotype showed up many times. This chain links TRBV18 with TRBJ2-2; D remains unclear. The germline V gene has CDR1 KGHSH and CDR2 LQKENI. Trimming left V 2 bases short and J 5 bases short, with 9 bases between. CDR3 size: 14 residues. For the CDR3, the DNA is TGTGCCAGCTCACCAATTCCATCAACCGGGGAGCTGTTTTTT. Protein: CASSPIPSTGELFF.

This clonotype was observed at least ten times. This chain joins TRBV7-9 and TRBJ2-1; D is ambiguous. V gave up 3 bases and J gave up 8 bases, with 17 bases separating them. CDR1 SEHNR and CDR2 FQNEAQ come from the germline V gene (reference sequence). The CDR3 is made up of 15 amino acids. As DNA, the CDR3 is TGTGCCAGCAGCTTCCCGGGCTCCGTCGTTGATGAGCAGTTCTTC. Amino acid sequence: CASSFPGSVVDEQFF.

The table lists this clonotype with many counts. This chain joins TRBV3-1 and TRBJ2-3; no reliable D call. The CDR3 totals 15 residues. Trimming removed 1 base at V and 7 bases at J, with 15 bases between. CDR1 and CDR2 from the germline V gene are LGHDT and YNNKEL (reference sequence). CDR3 sequence reads: CASSQVGLEANTQYF. CDR3 nucleotide sequence: TGTGCCAGCAGCCAAGTTGGGCTCGAGGCAAATACGCAGTATTTT.

In its sample, this clonotype was seen a few times. This chain links TRBV18 with TRBJ2-3, with 11 nucleotides matching TRBD2. The germline gives CDR1 KGHSH, CDR2 LQKENI. The CDR3 has 16 residues. V was pared by 2 bases and J by 0 bases, with 1 base of the junction left unmatched. The CDR3 loop is CASSPRTSGSTDTQYF. The CDR3 nucleotides read TGTGCCAGCTCACCAAGGACTAGCGGGAGCACAGATACGCAGTATTTT.

This clonotype was observed many times. The chain carries TRBV18 and TRBJ1-5; D ambiguous. Germline V CDR1 and CDR2: KGHSH, LQKENI. Trimming left V 2 bases short and J 4 bases short, with 6 bases between. The CDR3 is made up of 13 amino acids. The CDR3 nucleotides are TGTGCCAGCTCACCAGACTTGAATCAGCCCCAGCATTTT. Translated, it gives CASSPDLNQPQHF.

This clonotype was seen repeatedly, ten times or more. J is TRBJ2-3 and V is TRBV10-3; 11 bases agree with TRBD2. The CDR3 runs 15 residues. Looked up from germline, CDR1 is ENHRY and CDR2 is SYGVKD. Trimming took 7 bases from V and 3 from J; bases not matched to a gene: 6. CDR3 sequence reads: CAINPGTSGTDTQYF. The DNA of the CDR3 is TGTGCCATCAACCCAGGGACTAGCGGTACAGATACGCAGTATTTT.

Many counts were recorded for this clonotype. This rearrangement joins TRBV20-1 to TRBJ2-7; 9 bases are a match to TRBD2. Losses at the gene ends were 3 bases for V and 2 bases for J; bases not matched to a gene: 5. The germline V gene encodes CDR1 DFQATT and CDR2 SNEGSKA (reference sequence). The CDR3 consists of 14 residues. As DNA, the CDR3 is TGCAGTGCTAGCTTCTCTAGCGGGGCCTACGAGCAGTACTTC. It encodes CSASFSSGAYEQYF.

This clonotype was observed many times. CDR3 region: CASSRELPEPQHF. The CDR3 DNA reads as TGTGCCAGCAGCCGCGAGTTGCCGGAGCCCCAGCATTTT. The chain carries TRBV7-9 and TRBJ1-5; D uncertain. This CDR3 is built from 13 residues. Germline V CDR1 and CDR2: SEHNR, FQNEAQ (reference sequence). V gave up 5 bases and J gave up 8 bases, with 13 bases separating them. Complete variable domain (other parts from reference TRBV7-9 and TRBJ1-5): DTGVSQNPRHKITKRGQNVTFRCDPISEHNRLYWYRQTLGQGPEFLTYFQNEAQLEKSRLLSDRFSAERPKGSFSTLEIQRTEQGDSAMYLCASSRELPEPQHFGDGTRLSIL.

The chain recombines TRBV7-8 with TRBJ1-3, with 10 bases identical to TRBD1. The CDR3 extends over 18 amino acids. Germline CDR1 reads SGHVS; CDR2 reads FQNEAQ. The trim removed 1 base at V and 5 bases at J, leaving 11 bases unmatched. The CDR3 is CASSLEVDPGQGRNTIYF. The CDR3 DNA reads TGTGCCAGCAGCTTAGAGGTTGACCCGGGACAGGGGCGAAACACCATATATTTT. The variable domain in full, with the rest retrieved from reference TRBV7-8 and TRBJ1-3, is GAGVSQSPRYKVAKRGQDVALRCDPISGHVSLFWYQQALGQGPEFLTYFQNEAQLDKSGLPSDRFFAERPEGSVSTLKIQRTQQEDSAVYLCASSLEVDPGQGRNTIYFGEGSWLTVV.